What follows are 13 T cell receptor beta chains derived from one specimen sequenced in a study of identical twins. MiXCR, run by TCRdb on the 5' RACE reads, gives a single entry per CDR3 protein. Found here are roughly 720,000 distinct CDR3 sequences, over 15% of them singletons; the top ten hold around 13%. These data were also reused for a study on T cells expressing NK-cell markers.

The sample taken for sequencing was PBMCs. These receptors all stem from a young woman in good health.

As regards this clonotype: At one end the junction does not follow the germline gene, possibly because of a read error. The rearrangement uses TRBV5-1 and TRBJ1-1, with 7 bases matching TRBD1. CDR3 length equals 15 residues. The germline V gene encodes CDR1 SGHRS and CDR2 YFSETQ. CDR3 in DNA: TGCGCCAGCAGCAGCACGGACAGGTGGAACGCTGAAGCTTTCTTT. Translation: CASSSTDRWNAEAFF. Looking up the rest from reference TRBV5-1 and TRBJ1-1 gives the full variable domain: KAGVTQTPRYLIKTRGQQVTLSCSPISGHRSVSWYQQTPGQGLQFLFEYFSETQRNKGNFPGRFSGRQFSNSRSEMNVSTLELGDSALYLCASSSTDRWNAEAFFGQGTRLTVV.

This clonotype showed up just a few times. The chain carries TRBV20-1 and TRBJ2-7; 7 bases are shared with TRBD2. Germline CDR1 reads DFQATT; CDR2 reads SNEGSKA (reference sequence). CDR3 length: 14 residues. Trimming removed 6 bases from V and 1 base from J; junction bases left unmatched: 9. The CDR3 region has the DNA TGCAGTGCGGGGCCGGGACTAACATCCTACGAGCAGTACTTC. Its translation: CSAGPGLTSYEQYF.

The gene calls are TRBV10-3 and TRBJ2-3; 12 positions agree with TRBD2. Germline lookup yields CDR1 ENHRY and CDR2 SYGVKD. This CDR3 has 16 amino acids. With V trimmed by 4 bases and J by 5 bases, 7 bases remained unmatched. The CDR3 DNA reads TGTGCCATCAGTGGACTAGCGGGAGTGATCGGAGATACGCAGTATTTT. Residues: CAISGLAGVIGDTQYF.

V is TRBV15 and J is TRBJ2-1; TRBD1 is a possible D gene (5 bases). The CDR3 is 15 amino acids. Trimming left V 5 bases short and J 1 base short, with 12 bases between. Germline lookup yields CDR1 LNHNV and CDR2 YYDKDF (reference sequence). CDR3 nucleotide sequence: TGTGCCACCAGCGCTTCGACAGCTTCCTACAATGAGCAGTTCTTC. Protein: CATSASTASYNEQFF.

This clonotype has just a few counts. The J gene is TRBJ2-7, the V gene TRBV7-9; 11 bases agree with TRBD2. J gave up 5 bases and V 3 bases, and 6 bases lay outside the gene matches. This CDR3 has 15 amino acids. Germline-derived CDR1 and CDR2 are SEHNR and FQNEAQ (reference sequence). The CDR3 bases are TGTGCCAGCAGCTTTACTAGCGGGGGCCGGGACGAGCAGTACTTC. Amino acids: CASSFTSGGRDEQYF. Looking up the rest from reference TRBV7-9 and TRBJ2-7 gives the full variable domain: DTGVSQNPRHKITKRGQNVTFRCDPISEHNRLYWYRQTLGQGPEFLTYFQNEAQLEKSRLLSDRFSAERPKGSFSTLEIQRTEQGDSAMYLCASSFTSGGRDEQYFGPGTRLTVT.

CDR3 coding DNA: TGTGCCAGCAGTTACAGGGCCCCCTGGACAGGGGGCATGTACGAGCAGTACTTC. It specifies CASSYRAPWTGGMYEQYF. This chain links TRBV6-2 or TRBV6-3 with TRBJ2-7; 11 nucleotides align to TRBD1. The germline V gene has CDR1 MNHEY and CDR2 SVGEGT. J gave up 4 bases and V 2 bases, and 13 bases lay outside the gene matches. This CDR3 has 18 residues.

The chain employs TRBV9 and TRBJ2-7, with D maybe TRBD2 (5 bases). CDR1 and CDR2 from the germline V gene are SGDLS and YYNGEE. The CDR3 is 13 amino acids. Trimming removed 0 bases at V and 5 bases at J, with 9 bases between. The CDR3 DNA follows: TGTGCCAGCAGCGTAGCTATGGGAGACGAGCAGTACTTC. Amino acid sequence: CASSVAMGDEQYF.

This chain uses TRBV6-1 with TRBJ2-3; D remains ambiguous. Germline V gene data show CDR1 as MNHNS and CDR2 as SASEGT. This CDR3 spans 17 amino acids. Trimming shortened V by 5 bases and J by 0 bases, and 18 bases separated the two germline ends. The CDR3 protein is CASSRYLTGISTDTQYF. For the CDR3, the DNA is TGTGCCAGCAGTCGCTACCTAACGGGTATTAGCACAGATACGCAGTATTTT.

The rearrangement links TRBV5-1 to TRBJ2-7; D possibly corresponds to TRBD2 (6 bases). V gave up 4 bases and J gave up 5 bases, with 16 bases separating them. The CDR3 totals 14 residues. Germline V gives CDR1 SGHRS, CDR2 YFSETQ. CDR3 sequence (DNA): TGCGCCAGCAGCCCCACGGGACTGTCAAACGAGCAGTACTTC. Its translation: CASSPTGLSNEQYF.

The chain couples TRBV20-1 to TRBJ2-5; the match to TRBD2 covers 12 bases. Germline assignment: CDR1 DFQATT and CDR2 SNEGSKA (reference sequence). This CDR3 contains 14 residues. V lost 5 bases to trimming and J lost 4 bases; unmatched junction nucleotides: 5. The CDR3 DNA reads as TGCAGTGCTGCTAGCGGGGGGGTTGGAGAGACCCAGTACTTC. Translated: CSAASGGVGETQYF.

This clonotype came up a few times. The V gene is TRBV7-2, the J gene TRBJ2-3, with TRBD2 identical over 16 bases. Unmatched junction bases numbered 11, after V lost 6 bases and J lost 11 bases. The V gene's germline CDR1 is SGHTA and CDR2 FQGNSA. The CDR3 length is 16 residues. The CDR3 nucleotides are TGTGCCAGCAGACCGGGACTAGCGGGAGGGCACGGAAAGCAGTATTTT. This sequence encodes CASRPGLAGGHGKQYF.

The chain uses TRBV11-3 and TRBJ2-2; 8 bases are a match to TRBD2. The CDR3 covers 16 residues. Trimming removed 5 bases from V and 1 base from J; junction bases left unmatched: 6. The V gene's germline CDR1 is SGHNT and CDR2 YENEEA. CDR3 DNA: TGTGCCAGCAGCCCCTCGGGACTAGGGAACACCGGGGAGCTGTTTTTT. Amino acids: CASSPSGLGNTGELFF.

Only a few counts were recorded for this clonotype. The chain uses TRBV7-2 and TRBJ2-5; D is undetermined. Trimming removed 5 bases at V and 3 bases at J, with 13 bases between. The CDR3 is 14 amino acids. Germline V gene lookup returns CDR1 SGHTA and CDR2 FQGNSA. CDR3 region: CASSPLRLKETQYF. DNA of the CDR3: TGTGCCAGCAGCCCCCTTAGGCTAAAAGAGACCCAGTACTTC.